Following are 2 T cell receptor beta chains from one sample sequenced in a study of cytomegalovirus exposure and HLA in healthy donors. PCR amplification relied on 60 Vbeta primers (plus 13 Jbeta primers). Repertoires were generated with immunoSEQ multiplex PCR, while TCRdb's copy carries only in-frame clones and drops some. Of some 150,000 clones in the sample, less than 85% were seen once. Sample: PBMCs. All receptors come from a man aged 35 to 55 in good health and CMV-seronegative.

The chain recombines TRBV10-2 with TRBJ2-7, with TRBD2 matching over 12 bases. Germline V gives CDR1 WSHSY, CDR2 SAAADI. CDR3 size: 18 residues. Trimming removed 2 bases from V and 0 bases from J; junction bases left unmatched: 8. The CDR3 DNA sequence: TGCGCCAGCAGTGAGCAAAGGTGGACTAGCGGGGTCTCCTACGAGCAGTACTTC. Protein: CASSEQRWTSGVSYEQYF.

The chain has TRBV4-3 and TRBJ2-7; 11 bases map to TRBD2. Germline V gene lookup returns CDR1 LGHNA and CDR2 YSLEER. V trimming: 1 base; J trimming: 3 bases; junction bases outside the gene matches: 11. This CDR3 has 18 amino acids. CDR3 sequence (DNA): TGCGCCAGCAGCCAAGTCCTTCCTACTAGCGGGAGTGTCTACGAGCAGTACTTC. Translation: CASSQVLPTSGSVYEQYF.